Sequencing of this TCR beta chain was carried out in a study of cytomegalovirus exposure and HLA in healthy donors. 13 Jbeta primers and 60 Vbeta primers were used for the PCR. Profiled with immunoSEQ multiplex PCR; TCRdb holds only in-frame clones, not every one. The top ten clones hold 9.7% of a sample with about 62,000 clones, around 80% of them seen once. CDR3 length equals 16 residues. The V gene lost 3 bases and the J gene lost 0 bases, with 15 bases spanning the gap. Germline CDR1 and CDR2: SEHNR and FQNEAQ (reference sequence). This clone is a singleton in its sample. The V call is TRBV7-9, the J call TRBJ2-7; D may be TRBD1 (6 bases). The clonotype was recovered from a middle-aged man in good health and CMV-seronegative. Specimen: PBMCs. DNA for the CDR3: TGTGCCAGCAGCTTGGGAGACAGGCGGAGCTCCTACGAGCAGTACTTC. Translated: CASSLGDRRSSYEQYF.